These 5 T cell receptor beta chains were sequenced from one sample in a study of Ad26.COV2.S vaccination and SARS-CoV-2 variants. The assay was immunoSEQ multiplex PCR, and TCRdb's table has in-frame clones only and misses some. The data hold hundreds of thousands of clones, with approximately 88% observed a single time. The treatment: over 15 received Ad26.COV2.S at low or high dose, single or two shots; several received placebo; per-sample allocation not given. Collection of the samples took place on day 63 after the first injection of vaccine or placebo. The sequencing here drew on peripheral blood, taken in a trial of Ad26.COV2.S vaccine versus placebo. These receptor sequences come from a person between 18 and 65 years old who received the Ad26.COV2.S COVID-19 vaccine or a placebo.

V and J are TRBV2 and TRBJ1-2, with no clear D. The length of the CDR3 is 13 residues. CDR1 is SNHLY, CDR2 FYNNEI, per germline. The V and J ends lost 2 bases and 8 bases respectively, with 12 bases between them. CDR3 bases: TGTGCCAGCAGTGAATCACAAGTGGGGGGCTACACCTTC. Its protein product is CASSESQVGGYTF.

The V and J genes are TRBV6-5 and TRBJ1-1; no reliable D call. Trimming took 4 bases from V and 6 from J, leaving 9 bases between them. The CDR3 is 12 amino acids. Per the germline V gene, CDR1 is MNHEY and CDR2 is SVGAGI. The CDR3 region has the DNA TGTGCCAGCAGTTTCCTCGGGGCTGAAGCTTTCTTT. Protein product: CASSFLGAEAFF.

The chain uses TRBV5-5 and TRBJ1-6; possibly TRBD1 for D (6 bases). CDR3 length: 13 amino acids. The germline gives CDR1 SGHKS, CDR2 YYEKEE (reference sequence). Trimming left V 7 bases short and J 10 bases short, with 15 bases between. Written as DNA, the CDR3 is TGTGCCAGCTCCCAGGGGATCGGGTCACCCCTCCACTTT. Its protein product is CASSQGIGSPLHF.

The rearrangement joins TRBV6-5 to TRBJ1-5; D is ambiguous. Per the germline V gene, CDR1 is MNHEY and CDR2 is SVGAGI. This CDR3 contains 10 residues. Trimming left V 8 bases short and J 5 bases short, with 4 bases between. CDR3 bases: TGTGCCAGCGGCCATCAGCCCCAGCATTTT. Its translation: CASGHQPQHF.

This clone was seen only a few times. As DNA, the CDR3 is TGTGCCTGGGGGTCCACAGGGCTCAGGCAGCCCCAGCATTTT. Protein: CAWGSTGLRQPQHF. V gene TRBV30 combines with J gene TRBJ1-5, with D maybe TRBD1 (6 bases). The CDR3 totals 14 residues. CDR1 is GTSNPN, CDR2 SVGIG, per germline (reference sequence). V dropped 5 bases and J dropped 7 bases, with 18 bases sitting between them. The variable domain in full, with the rest retrieved from reference TRBV30 and TRBJ1-5, is SQTIHQWPATLVQPVGSPLSLECTVEGTSNPNLYWYRQAAGRGLQLLFYSVGIGQISSEVPQNLSASRPQDRQFILSSKKLLLSDSGFYLCAWGSTGLRQPQHFGDGTRLSIL.